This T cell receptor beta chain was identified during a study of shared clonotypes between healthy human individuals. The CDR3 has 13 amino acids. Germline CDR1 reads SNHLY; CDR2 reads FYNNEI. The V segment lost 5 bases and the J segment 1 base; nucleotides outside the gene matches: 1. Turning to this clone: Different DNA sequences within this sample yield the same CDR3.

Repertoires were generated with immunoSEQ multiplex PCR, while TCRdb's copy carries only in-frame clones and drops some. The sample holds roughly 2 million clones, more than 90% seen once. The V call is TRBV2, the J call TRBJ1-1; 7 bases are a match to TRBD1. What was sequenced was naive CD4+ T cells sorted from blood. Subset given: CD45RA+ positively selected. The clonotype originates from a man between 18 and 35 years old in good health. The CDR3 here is CASSWTGNTEAFF. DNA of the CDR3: TGTGCCAGCAGTTGGACAGGGAACACTGAAGCTTTCTTT.